A single sample gave rise to the 25 T cell receptor beta chains below, sequenced in a study of tumour-infiltrating T cells in Burkitt lymphoma. TCRdb keeps only in-frame clones here, not all; method: immunoSEQ multiplex PCR. The sample consists of more than 600 clones, roughly 92% of them appearing once. The sample was tumor tissue. Source of these receptors: a human donor with diffuse large B-cell lymphoma.

J is TRBJ2-2 and V is TRBV13; D unresolved. Between the trimmed V and J ends, which lost 3 bases and 6 bases, there was a span of 14 bases. The germline CDR1 and CDR2 sequences are PRHDT and FYEKMQ (reference sequence). CDR3 length equals 15 residues. The chain's CDR3 is CASSFYRADAGELFF. DNA of the CDR3: TGTGCCAGCAGCTTCTACCGGGCTGACGCCGGGGAGCTGTTTTTT.

The V gene is TRBV6-5, the J gene TRBJ2-2; no reliable D call. CDR1 MNHEY and CDR2 SVGAGI come from the germline V gene. The CDR3 is 14 amino acids. Trimming took 7 bases from V and 2 from J, leaving 11 bases between them. DNA of the CDR3: TGTGCCAGCACTAGGTCAGAAAACACCGGGGAGCTGTTTTTT. Its protein is CASTRSENTGELFF.

The chain combines TRBV25-1 with TRBJ1-2; a possible D gene is TRBD1 (6 bases). Germline CDR1 MGHDK, CDR2 SYGVNS. V was cut by 4 bases and J by 2 bases, with 11 bases left in between. This CDR3 spans 14 amino acids. In DNA, the CDR3 is TGTGCCAGCAGTGGCGGTACAGGGAACTATGGCTACACCTTC. Translation gives CASSGGTGNYGYTF.

This clone was observed once. The chain has TRBV29-1 and TRBJ1-1; D is undetermined. Germline V CDR1 and CDR2: SQVTM, ANQGSEA. Trimming removed 6 bases from V and 0 bases from J, with 2 bases in between. The CDR3 runs to 10 residues. The CDR3: CSVVNTEAFF. The CDR3 nucleotides read TGCAGCGTGGTGAACACTGAAGCTTTCTTT.

The chain links TRBV4-2 to TRBJ1-2; D not resolved. Germline V gene lookup returns CDR1 LGHNA and CDR2 YNFKEQ. V was trimmed by 6 bases and J by 8 bases, leaving 16 bases between them. The CDR3 loop spans 13 amino acids. The CDR3 bases are TGTGCCAGCAGACGGACCCTGAGCGAGGGCTACACCTTC. It codes for CASRRTLSEGYTF.

This clone was seen a handful of times. The V and J genes are TRBV2 and TRBJ1-1; D remains ambiguous. The V gene's germline CDR1 is SNHLY and CDR2 FYNNEI. The CDR3 loop spans 14 amino acids. Trimming took 8 bases from V and 2 from J, leaving 15 bases between them. CDR3 amino acids: CASLPGSPNTEAFF. DNA for the CDR3: TGTGCCAGCCTCCCGGGCAGCCCAAACACTGAAGCTTTCTTT.

The V and J genes are TRBV6-6 and TRBJ1-6, with D uncertain. Germline loops: CDR1 MNHNY, CDR2 SVGAGI (reference sequence). CDR3 length equals 13 residues. Trimming left V 2 bases short and J 7 bases short, with 6 bases between. Here the CDR3 reads CASSYPDNSPLHF. The CDR3 DNA sequence: TGTGCCAGCAGTTACCCCGACAATTCACCCCTCCACTTT.

The chain employs TRBV29-1 and TRBJ2-1; 10 nucleotides match TRBD2. This CDR3 has 14 amino acids. V trimming: 6 bases; J trimming: 5 bases; junction bases outside the gene matches: 7. Germline V gene lookup returns CDR1 SQVTM and CDR2 ANQGSEA. The CDR3 reads CSVVGTSVDNEQFF. Here the CDR3 DNA reads TGCAGCGTCGTCGGGACTAGCGTAGACAATGAGCAGTTCTTC.

The J gene is TRBJ1-6, the V gene TRBV4-1; 9 bases are a match to TRBD1. This CDR3 contains 16 residues. J lost 7 bases, V lost 0 bases, and 4 bases had no gene match. The germline V gene has CDR1 MGHRA and CDR2 YSYEKL. The CDR3 DNA follows: TGCGCCAGCAGCCAAGAGGAACAGGGGGCGAATTCACCCCTCCACTTT. Translation: CASSQEEQGANSPLHF.

J is TRBJ1-1 and V is TRBV7-9; D call uncertain. Germline loops: CDR1 SEHNR, CDR2 FQNEAQ (reference sequence). The CDR3 covers 16 residues. V shed 4 bases and J shed 2 bases, with 17 bases lying between them. In nucleotides, the CDR3 is TGTGCCAGCAGCTCGACTACGTGGGAGCTAAACACTGAAGCTTTCTTT. Amino acids: CASSSTTWELNTEAFF.

This clone was counted a single time. The J gene is TRBJ2-3, the V gene TRBV6-5, with 9 positions matching TRBD2. CDR1 and CDR2 from the germline V gene are MNHEY and SVGAGI. The CDR3 has 14 amino acids. V gave up 4 bases and J gave up 1 base; unmatched junction bases: 0. The DNA for the CDR3 is TGTGCCAGCAGTTGGACTAGCGGCACAGATACGCAGTATTTT. This gives the protein CASSWTSGTDTQYF.

CDR3 amino acids: CASSFLAGTGELFF. The CDR3 coding sequence is TGTGCCAGCAGTTTCTTAGCGGGCACCGGGGAGCTGTTTTTT. The chain has TRBV27 and TRBJ2-2; TRBD2 aligns across 7 bases. The J segment lost 4 bases and the V segment lost 3 bases, leaving 2 bases of the junction unmatched. This CDR3 is 14 amino acids long. Germline values: CDR1 MNHEY, CDR2 SMNVEV (reference sequence).

This sequence joins TRBV9 and TRBJ2-5, with 7 bases identical to TRBD2. Trimming at V came to 0 bases and at J to 3 bases, leaving 5 bases not matched to a gene. CDR1 is SGDLS and CDR2 is YYNGEE in the germline V gene. The CDR3 covers 15 residues. The CDR3 sequence is CASSVAGLAEETQYF. CDR3 DNA sequence: TGTGCCAGCAGCGTAGCGGGTCTAGCGGAAGAGACCCAGTACTTC.

This sequence joins TRBV5-1 and TRBJ1-1; unclear D gene. The ends were cut back, 7 bases at V and 8 bases at J, with 15 bases in the middle. The CDR3 runs 12 residues. Germline V gives CDR1 SGHRS, CDR2 YFSETQ. The chain's CDR3 is CASGDRWTEAFF. CDR3 nucleotides: TGCGCCAGCGGGGATCGATGGACGGAAGCTTTCTTT.

The rearrangement links TRBV30 to TRBJ2-1, with D perhaps TRBD2 (5 bases). This CDR3 comprises 10 residues. V lost 2 bases and J lost 13, with 9 bases in between. The germline V gene has CDR1 GTSNPN and CDR2 SVGIG (reference sequence). The CDR3 DNA follows: TGTGCCTGGAGTCTCGGGGTTCAGTTCTTC. This encodes CAWSLGVQFF. The whole variable domain, filled in from reference TRBV30 and TRBJ2-1, reads SQTIHQWPATLVQPVGSPLSLECTVEGTSNPNLYWYRQAAGRGLQLLFYSVGIGQISSEVPQNLSASRPQDRQFILSSKKLLLSDSGFYLCAWSLGVQFFGPGTRLTVL.

The chain uses TRBV7-2 and TRBJ2-1; D might be TRBD1 or TRBD2, each matching 5 bases. The CDR3 extends over 15 amino acids. The V and J ends lost 2 bases and 5 bases respectively, with 13 bases between them. Germline lookup yields CDR1 SGHTA and CDR2 FQGNSA. CDR3 bases: TGTGCCAGCAGCTTAAGTGGGACCAGAGACAATGAGCAGTTCTTC. Its protein product is CASSLSGTRDNEQFF.

The rearrangement uses TRBV2 and TRBJ1-1; D is unresolved. Germline CDR1 SNHLY, CDR2 FYNNEI. There are 13 residues in the CDR3. The germline V and J ends were trimmed by 3 bases and 1 base, with 6 bases remaining between them. The DNA of the CDR3 is TGTGCCAGCAGTGAGGAGACGAACACTGAAGCTTTCTTT. Amino acid sequence: CASSEETNTEAFF.

The rearrangement uses TRBV5-6 and TRBJ1-2; TRBD1 is a possible D gene (6 bases). V was trimmed by 3 bases and J by 6 bases, leaving 12 bases between them. Germline loops: CDR1 SGHDT, CDR2 YYEEEE. The CDR3 is 13 amino acids. The CDR3 region has the DNA TGTGCCAGCAGCTCCACAGGGCTAGATGGCTACACCTTC. Its translation is CASSSTGLDGYTF.

J is TRBJ2-5 and V is TRBV18; TRBD2 agrees at 10 bases. Germline assignment: CDR1 KGHSH and CDR2 LQKENI. CDR3 length equals 16 residues. V shed 6 bases, J shed 5 bases, and the junction held 12 bases outside the gene matches. The CDR3 DNA is TGTGCCAGCTCGCCTACTGCTCTAGCGGGAGTTGAGACCCAGTACTTC. Its translation is CASSPTALAGVETQYF.

V is TRBV10-3 and J is TRBJ1-2; D is perhaps TRBD1 (6 bases). The V gene lost 2 bases and the J gene lost 6 bases, with 16 bases spanning the gap. Germline CDR1 is ENHRY and CDR2 is SYGVKD. The CDR3 has 15 residues. Here the CDR3 DNA reads TGTGCCATCAGTGAGGGAAGGGGGTGGTCGGATGGCTACACCTTC. Encoded protein: CAISEGRGWSDGYTF.

The rearrangement links TRBV7-9 to TRBJ1-2, with a tentative D call TRBD1 (5 bases). Trimming took 2 bases from V and 8 from J, leaving 12 bases between them. The CDR3 consists of 13 residues. CDR1 SEHNR and CDR2 FQNEAQ come from the germline V gene (reference sequence). CDR3 bases: TGTGCCAGCAGCTTATCCTCAGGGAGGGGCTACACCTTC. Translation gives CASSLSSGRGYTF.

This clone was seen more than once but under ten times. V is TRBV15 and J is TRBJ1-1; D may be TRBD1 (5 bases). The length of the CDR3 is 13 residues. CDR1 is LNHNV and CDR2 is YYDKDF in the germline V gene (reference sequence). Between the trimmed V and J ends, which lost 5 bases and 3 bases, there was a span of 10 bases. The CDR3, as DNA: TGTGCCACCAGCGGACCGGGGGACACTGAAGCTTTCTTT. Residues: CATSGPGDTEAFF.

This clone was found once. This rearrangement joins TRBV9 to TRBJ1-1; weak D call: TRBD1 (6 bases). The V and J ends lost 4 bases and 6 bases respectively, with 19 bases between them. From germline, CDR1 is SGDLS and CDR2 YYNGEE. The CDR3 runs to 15 residues. The CDR3 DNA follows: TGTGCCAGCAGCACCATTATTTCGGGGGGCGCTGAAGCTTTCTTT. Encoded protein: CASSTIISGGAEAFF.

This clone was counted between two and nine times. V and J are TRBV6-1 and TRBJ1-5; TRBD1 aligns across 7 bases. The CDR3 contains 14 residues. Losses at the gene ends were 8 bases for V and 0 bases for J; bases not matched to a gene: 4. The germline CDR1 and CDR2 sequences are MNHNS and SASEGT. CDR3 amino acids: CASAGGTSNQPQHF. The CDR3 nucleotides read TGTGCCAGCGCAGGGGGGACTAGCAATCAGCCCCAGCATTTT.

The CDR3 loop is CASTSAGKDTGELFF. CDR3 bases: TGTGCCAGCACTTCTGCAGGGAAGGACACCGGGGAGCTGTTTTTT. This chain connects TRBV28 to TRBJ2-2, with D tentatively TRBD1 (5 bases). The germline CDR1 and CDR2 sequences are MDHEN and SYDVKM. V lost 7 bases, J lost 3 bases, and 15 bases lay in between. The CDR3 covers 15 residues.